This paragraph covers one TCR beta chain sequence. The data were obtained in a study of blood T cells in healthy people across ages. Primed by a sample-barcoded 5' primer and a J-beta primer mix, a second PCR proceeded for roughly 6 to 12 cycles. Each CDR3 protein is one row after TCRdb ran MiXCR on the 5' RACE reads. The profile shows roughly 500,000 distinct CDR3 sequences, approximately 25% of them singletons. Trimming took 1 base from V and 1 from J, leaving 10 bases between them. Germline V gene lookup returns CDR1 SGHTA and CDR2 FQGTGA. The CDR3 is made up of 15 amino acids. This same sample was also taken into another study, of T cells of mothers and their children.

Sequenced material: blood. The rearrangement joins TRBV7-3 to TRBJ2-5, with D possibly being TRBD1 (5 bases). This receptor was identified in a boy younger than 18 in good health. The CDR3 region is CASSLNGAVQETQYF. In nucleotides, the CDR3 is TGTGCCAGCAGCTTAAATGGGGCAGTCCAAGAGACCCAGTACTTC.